This T cell receptor (beta chain) came from a study of response to subunit inactivated influenza vaccine. This clonotype was observed many times. What it binds is unknown. Whole-study results and caveats: Authors suggested each seasonal influenza vaccination recruits few new T cells.

V was trimmed by 3 bases and J by 1 base, leaving 16 bases between them. The CDR3 is 16 amino acids. CDR1 and CDR2 (germline): SGHRS, YFSETQ. MiXCR was run by TCRdb on the RT-PCR reads, yielding one entry per CDR3 protein. The table shows around 710,000 distinct CDR3 sequences, with about 15% occurring only once. Sequences were derived from PBMCs from blood, sampled less than 15 days before vaccination. The V and J genes are TRBV5-1 and TRBJ1-1; possibly TRBD1 for D (5 bases). The clonotype comes from a man over 45 who received an inactivated influenza vaccine. The chain's CDR3 is CASSSTYDSKNTEAFF. For the CDR3, the DNA is TGCGCCAGCAGCTCCACCTATGACAGCAAGAACACTGAAGCTTTCTTT.